This record concerns one TCR beta chain sequence. Its antigen is not identified. This record belongs to a study of CD8+ T cells in alopecia areata. V shed 4 bases and J 5 bases; nucleotides not matched to a gene: 2. The CDR3 is 13 residues long. Germline V lookup: CDR1 MNHNY, CDR2 SVGAGI (reference sequence). RNA extraction was followed by reverse transcription into cDNA, which acted as the sequencing template. Generated by immunoSEQ multiplex PCR, the TCRdb table keeps only in-frame clones and is missing some. The sample contains about 170,000 clones, about 67% of which appear only once. Notes on the study in general: It was less clear whether patients shared TCRs than it was in mice, possibly because of HLA.

Alopecia areata patients gave lesional scalp punch biopsies and peripheral blood samples. The chain has TRBV6-6 and TRBJ2-4; 7 bases map to TRBD1. The sequence came from a human donor with alopecia areata. The sample was CD8+ T cells sorted from blood, taken at week 0. The chain's CDR3 is CASSLGGQNIQYF. The CDR3 DNA sequence: TGTGCCAGCAGTTTAGGGGGCCAAAACATTCAGTACTTC.